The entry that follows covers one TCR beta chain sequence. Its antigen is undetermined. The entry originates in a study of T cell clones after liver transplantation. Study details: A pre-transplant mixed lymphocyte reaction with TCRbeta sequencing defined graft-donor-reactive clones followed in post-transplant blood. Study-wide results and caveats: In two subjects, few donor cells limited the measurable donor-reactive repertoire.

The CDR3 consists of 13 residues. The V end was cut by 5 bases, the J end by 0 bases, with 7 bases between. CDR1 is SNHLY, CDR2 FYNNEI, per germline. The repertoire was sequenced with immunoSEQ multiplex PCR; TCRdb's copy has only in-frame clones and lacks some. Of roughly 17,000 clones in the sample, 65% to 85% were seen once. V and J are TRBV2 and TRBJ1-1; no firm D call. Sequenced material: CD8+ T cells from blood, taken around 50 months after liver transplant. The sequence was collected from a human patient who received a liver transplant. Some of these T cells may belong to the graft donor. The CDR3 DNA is TGTGCCAGCAGTACTACAGTGAACACTGAAGCTTTCTTT. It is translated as CASSTTVNTEAFF. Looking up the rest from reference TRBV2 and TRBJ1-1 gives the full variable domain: EPEVTQTPSHQVTQMGQEVILRCVPISNHLYFYWYRQILGQKVEFLVSFYNNEISEKSEIFDDQFSVERPDGSNFTLKIRSTKLEDSAMYFCASSTTVNTEAFFGQGTRLTVV.